This T cell receptor beta chain was captured by sequencing in a study of blood T cell repertoires in COVID-19. Study-wide context: The analysed material was cDNA or gDNA that came from T cells, B-cell-depleted T cells, or PBMCs.

In the source study's methods: By means of reference gene primer amplification, nucleated cell counts were estimated. Assay: immunoSEQ multiplex PCR; the TCRdb copy retains only in-frame clones and omits some. Clone size and the V and J calls come from that table; the DNA yielded D and trimming. The sample records about 140,000 clones, approximately 80% being singletons. From germline, CDR1 is KGHDR and CDR2 SFDVKD. V gave up 4 bases and J gave up 6 bases; unmatched junction bases: 9. CDR3 size: 16 residues. Sequenced: peripheral blood. The genes are TRBV24-1 and TRBJ2-1; 9 bases agree with TRBD1. The TCR sequence derives from a woman aged 55-69 years with active or convalescent COVID-19. The CDR3 region is CATSEVTGGAFNEQFF. In DNA form, the CDR3 reads TGTGCCACCAGTGAAGTCACAGGGGGCGCCTTCAATGAGCAGTTCTTC.